This T cell receptor beta chain stems from a study of tumor-infiltrating lymphocytes in oesophageal squamous cell carcinoma. One entry per CDR3 protein results from TCRdb running MiXCR on the PCR reads. The sample lists about 14,000 distinct CDR3 sequences, 50% occurring once. There are many counts of this clonotype. V was trimmed by 3 bases and J by 0 bases, leaving 9 bases between them. In germline, CDR1 is MDHEN, CDR2 SYDVKM. This CDR3 contains 16 residues. The TCR originated in a male donor with esophageal squamous cell carcinoma. This sequence joins TRBV28 and TRBJ2-6; no definite D call. Specimen: blood. CDR3 sequence (DNA): TGTGCCAGCAGTTTCAGGCTTATCTCTGGGGCCAACGTCCTGACTTTC. This gives the protein CASSFRLISGANVLTF. The whole variable domain, remainder taken from reference TRBV28 and TRBJ2-6, is DVKVTQSSRYLVKRTGEKVFLECVQDMDHENMFWYRQDPGLGLRLIYFSYDVKMKEKGDIPEGYSVSREKKERFSLILESASTNQTSMYLCASSFRLISGANVLTFGAGSRLTVL.